The rows below give T cell receptor beta chains drawn from one sample of a study of hypomethylating agent response in myelodysplastic syndrome. Generated by immunoSEQ multiplex PCR, the TCRdb table keeps only in-frame clones and is missing some. Of 4,500 to 5,500 clones in the sample, under 90% were seen once. The input for sequencing was bone marrow, taken before or after starting hypomethylating agent treatment for myelodysplastic syndrome (not recorded which). These TCRs come from a human donor with myelodysplastic syndrome. CDR3s include the opening cysteine and the closing phenylalanine or tryptophan. The order of the fields is D gene, clone size, J gene, V gene, CDR3 DNA, CDR3 protein. D genes are given only for firm matches. The size of a clone is reported for some rows only, either as once, few or many, or as a class for expanded clones.

d_call: -
clone_size: -
j_call: TRBJ1-4
v_call: TRBV2
cdr3_nt: TGTGCCACCTCCCGGTTGGGGACCCTGTCTAATGAAAAACTGTTTTTT
cdr3_aa: CATSRLGTLSNEKLFF

d_call: TRBD2
clone_size: -
j_call: TRBJ2-7
v_call: TRBV19
cdr3_nt: TGTGCCAGTAGTGGGCGGGGGGGCCCTGACGAGCAGTACTTC
cdr3_aa: CASSGRGGPDEQYF

d_call: -
clone_size: -
j_call: TRBJ2-3
v_call: TRBV30
cdr3_nt: TGTGCCTGGAACAGGGACGAAGATACGCAGTATTTT
cdr3_aa: CAWNRDEDTQYF

d_call: TRBD1
clone_size: -
j_call: TRBJ1-1
v_call: TRBV5-1
cdr3_nt: TGCGCCAGCAGCTCAAGGGACAGGGGAACCTCTGAAGCTTTCTTT
cdr3_aa: CASSSRDRGTSEAFF

d_call: TRBD1
clone_size: -
j_call: TRBJ1-2
v_call: TRBV9
cdr3_nt: TGTGCCAGCAGCGCGGGGGACAGCTATAGTTATGGCTACACCTTC
cdr3_aa: CASSAGDSYSYGYTF

d_call: TRBD1
clone_size: -
j_call: TRBJ2-5
v_call: TRBV5-8
cdr3_nt: TGTGCCAGCAGATCGTGGGGACAGAAGCAAGAGACCCAGTACTTC
cdr3_aa: CASRSWGQKQETQYF

d_call: TRBD1
clone_size: few
j_call: TRBJ1-2
v_call: TRBV2
cdr3_nt: TGTGCCAGCAGCCCGGGACAGGGGGCGCAAGGCTACACCTTC
cdr3_aa: CASSPGQGAQGYTF

d_call: -
clone_size: -
j_call: TRBJ2-5
v_call: TRBV6-5
cdr3_nt: TGTGCCAGCAGTTACCGGGAGACCCAGTACTTC
cdr3_aa: CASSYRETQYF

d_call: -
clone_size: once
j_call: TRBJ1-1
v_call: TRBV9
cdr3_nt: TGTGCCAGCAGCGCCTCGATCCCAGGACGGTCGAACACTGAAGCTTTCTTT
cdr3_aa: CASSASIPGRSNTEAFF

d_call: -
clone_size: -
j_call: TRBJ1-1
v_call: TRBV7-3
cdr3_nt: TGTGCCAGCAGCTTAAGTCGGGTGGGGAACACTGAAGCTTTCTTT
cdr3_aa: CASSLSRVGNTEAFF

d_call: -
clone_size: -
j_call: TRBJ1-3
v_call: TRBV5-1
cdr3_nt: TGCGCCAGCAGCTTGGCCGGGGGGTCGCCCTCTGGAAACACCATATATTTT
cdr3_aa: CASSLAGGSPSGNTIYF

d_call: TRBD1
clone_size: once
j_call: TRBJ2-5
v_call: TRBV7-9
cdr3_nt: TGTGCCAGTACGACAGGGGGCTGGGAGACCCAGTACTTC
cdr3_aa: CASTTGGWETQYF

d_call: -
clone_size: -
j_call: TRBJ1-6
v_call: TRBV7-2
cdr3_nt: TGTGCCAGCAGCTTCGAGGGCTCACTACCAAATTCACCCCTCCACTTT
cdr3_aa: CASSFEGSLPNSPLHF

d_call: -
clone_size: -
j_call: TRBJ1-1
v_call: TRBV10-2
cdr3_nt: TGCGCCAGCAGTGAGTCGTGGGTCGGAATTATGAACACTGAAGCTTTCTTT
cdr3_aa: CASSESWVGIMNTEAFF

d_call: -
clone_size: -
j_call: TRBJ1-2
v_call: TRBV9
cdr3_nt: TGTGCCAGCAGCTCCCAAGGGGGGATTTATGGCTACACCTTC
cdr3_aa: CASSSQGGIYGYTF

d_call: TRBD2
clone_size: -
j_call: TRBJ2-3
v_call: TRBV6-1
cdr3_nt: TGCGCCAGTGCGGGGGTTAACACAGATACGCAGTATTTT
cdr3_aa: CASAGVNTDTQYF

d_call: TRBD1
clone_size: -
j_call: TRBJ2-7
v_call: TRBV6-6
cdr3_nt: TGTGCCAGCAGCGAATATGGGGGACAGGGCCGCTACGAGCAGTACTTC
cdr3_aa: CASSEYGGQGRYEQYF

d_call: -
clone_size: -
j_call: TRBJ1-4
v_call: TRBV7-9
cdr3_nt: TGTGCCAGCAGCCTAGGGCCAATGGTCGCTAATGAAAAACTGTTTTTT
cdr3_aa: CASSLGPMVANEKLFF

d_call: -
clone_size: -
j_call: TRBJ1-3
v_call: TRBV25-1
cdr3_nt: TGTGCCAGCAGTGAATACGGCGGAGGAAACACCATATATTTT
cdr3_aa: CASSEYGGGNTIYF

d_call: -
clone_size: -
j_call: TRBJ1-1
v_call: TRBV7-9
cdr3_nt: TGTGCCAGCAGCTCCGGCGGGGTGGGCATGAACACTGAAGCTTTCTTT
cdr3_aa: CASSSGGVGMNTEAFF

d_call: TRBD1
clone_size: -
j_call: TRBJ1-3
v_call: TRBV15
cdr3_nt: TGTGCCACCAGCAGAGATGGGGACAGTGGAAACACCATATATTTT
cdr3_aa: CATSRDGDSGNTIYF

d_call: -
clone_size: once
j_call: TRBJ2-7
v_call: TRBV6-1
cdr3_nt: TGTGCCAGCAGTGAAAGTACAGGAGGAACCTACGAGCAGTACTTC
cdr3_aa: CASSESTGGTYEQYF

d_call: -
clone_size: once
j_call: TRBJ1-2
v_call: TRBV5-6
cdr3_nt: TGTGCCAGCAGCTTGGCCGCCAATGGCTACACCTTC
cdr3_aa: CASSLAANGYTF

d_call: -
clone_size: few
j_call: TRBJ1-6
v_call: TRBV11-2
cdr3_nt: TGTGCCAGCAGCTTAGGGCAACTTCCGAATTCACCCCTCCACTTT
cdr3_aa: CASSLGQLPNSPLHF

d_call: -
clone_size: -
j_call: TRBJ2-1
v_call: TRBV11-3
cdr3_nt: TGTGCCAGCAGCTTTTACGGGACGGACAATGAGCAGTTCTTC
cdr3_aa: CASSFYGTDNEQFF

d_call: -
clone_size: -
j_call: TRBJ1-5
v_call: TRBV2
cdr3_nt: TGTGCCAGCACGGAAGGAACTCGACCCCAGCATTTT
cdr3_aa: CASTEGTRPQHF

d_call: TRBD2
clone_size: -
j_call: TRBJ2-5
v_call: TRBV9
cdr3_nt: TGTGCCAGCAGCTCCGGGACTAGCGGGGAGACCCAGTACTTC
cdr3_aa: CASSSGTSGETQYF

d_call: TRBD1
clone_size: -
j_call: TRBJ1-6
v_call: TRBV7-8
cdr3_nt: TGTGCCAGCAGCTTCGATAAGACAGGGGCGTCCTATAATTCACCCCTCCACTTT
cdr3_aa: CASSFDKTGASYNSPLHF

d_call: -
clone_size: -
j_call: TRBJ1-1
v_call: TRBV11-2
cdr3_nt: TGTGCCAGCAGCTTCCGGGGGCATCGGGCTGAAGCTTTCTTT
cdr3_aa: CASSFRGHRAEAFF

d_call: TRBD1
clone_size: few
j_call: TRBJ1-2
v_call: TRBV19
cdr3_nt: TGTGCCAGTAGTCTAAAGGGGGCCTATGGCTACACCTTC
cdr3_aa: CASSLKGAYGYTF

d_call: -
clone_size: few
j_call: TRBJ1-2
v_call: TRBV21-1
cdr3_nt: TGTGCCAGCACGCGGGGTACCAACTATGGCTACACCTTC
cdr3_aa: CASTRGTNYGYTF

d_call: TRBD2
clone_size: -
j_call: TRBJ2-3
v_call: TRBV6-5
cdr3_nt: TGTGCCAGCAGTTCGACTCTACCGGGACTAGCGGATACGCAGTATTTT
cdr3_aa: CASSSTLPGLADTQYF

d_call: -
clone_size: -
j_call: TRBJ2-1
v_call: TRBV5-6
cdr3_nt: TGTGCCAGCAGCCTCTGGAGCTCCTACAATGAGCAGTTCTTC
cdr3_aa: CASSLWSSYNEQFF

d_call: -
clone_size: -
j_call: TRBJ2-7
v_call: TRBV6-5
cdr3_nt: TGTGCCAGCAGTTACGGGACACCTTCCTACGAGCAGTACTTC
cdr3_aa: CASSYGTPSYEQYF

d_call: -
clone_size: -
j_call: TRBJ1-2
v_call: TRBV15
cdr3_nt: TGTGCCACCAGCAGAGATAGGGCAGTCTATGGCTACACCTTC
cdr3_aa: CATSRDRAVYGYTF

d_call: -
clone_size: -
j_call: TRBJ1-1
v_call: TRBV6-1
cdr3_nt: TGTGCCAGCAGGCCAAAGGGGGTGGACACTGAAGCTTTCTTT
cdr3_aa: CASRPKGVDTEAFF

d_call: -
clone_size: -
j_call: TRBJ2-5
v_call: TRBV5-4
cdr3_nt: TGTGCCAGCAGCTTAAGAGAGACCCAGTACTTC
cdr3_aa: CASSLRETQYF

d_call: -
clone_size: once
j_call: TRBJ2-2
v_call: TRBV27
cdr3_nt: TGTGCCAGCAGCCTAAATAGGCGGACCGGGGAGCTGTTTTTT
cdr3_aa: CASSLNRRTGELFF

d_call: TRBD2
clone_size: -
j_call: TRBJ2-7
v_call: TRBV9
cdr3_nt: TGTGCCAGCTCGTCTAGCGGGGCCAGGGGAGAGCAGTACTTC
cdr3_aa: CASSSSGARGEQYF

d_call: TRBD1
clone_size: -
j_call: TRBJ1-4
v_call: TRBV19
cdr3_nt: TGTGCCAGTAGTCCCAGCCGTCGGACAGGGGGACCCAATGAAAAACTGTTTTTT
cdr3_aa: CASSPSRRTGGPNEKLFF

d_call: -
clone_size: -
j_call: TRBJ1-1
v_call: TRBV6-6
cdr3_nt: TGTGCCAGCAGGCCGTCTTGGGGGGGCGCGGGCTCTGAAGCTTTCTTT
cdr3_aa: CASRPSWGGAGSEAFF

d_call: -
clone_size: -
j_call: TRBJ1-1
v_call: TRBV10-3
cdr3_nt: TGTGCCATCAGGGGGACTTCGGGGACTGAAGCTTTCTTT
cdr3_aa: CAIRGTSGTEAFF

d_call: -
clone_size: -
j_call: TRBJ1-1
v_call: TRBV5-1
cdr3_nt: TGCGCCAGCAGCTCGGACGGAGACACTGAAGCTTTCTTT
cdr3_aa: CASSSDGDTEAFF

d_call: -
clone_size: -
j_call: TRBJ2-7
v_call: TRBV7-2
cdr3_nt: TGTGCCAGCAGCCCCGCCTACGAGCAGTACTTC
cdr3_aa: CASSPAYEQYF

d_call: TRBD1
clone_size: -
j_call: TRBJ1-3
v_call: TRBV6-5
cdr3_nt: TGTGCCAGCACCCCGACAGGGGGCTCTGGAAACACCATATATTTT
cdr3_aa: CASTPTGGSGNTIYF

d_call: -
clone_size: -
j_call: TRBJ2-3
v_call: TRBV18
cdr3_nt: TGTGCCAGCTCACCACCGGTAGGTGCGGTGCTCACAGATACGCAGTATTTT
cdr3_aa: CASSPPVGAVLTDTQYF

d_call: -
clone_size: -
j_call: TRBJ1-5
v_call: TRBV7-2
cdr3_nt: TGTGCCAGCAGCCCCGGGGGTTTCAGTCATCAGCCCCAGCATTTT
cdr3_aa: CASSPGGFSHQPQHF

d_call: -
clone_size: -
j_call: TRBJ1-6
v_call: TRBV19
cdr3_nt: TGTGCCAGTAGTCCGGGACATAGCTCCTATAATTCACCCCTCCACTTT
cdr3_aa: CASSPGHSSYNSPLHF

d_call: TRBD1
clone_size: -
j_call: TRBJ2-7
v_call: TRBV5-1
cdr3_nt: TGCGCCAGCAGCATAACCGGGACAGCCTACGAGCAGTACTTC
cdr3_aa: CASSITGTAYEQYF

d_call: -
clone_size: few
j_call: TRBJ1-4
v_call: TRBV2
cdr3_nt: TGTGCCAGCACCCGGGACCGCCCTAATGAAAAACTGTTTTTT
cdr3_aa: CASTRDRPNEKLFF

d_call: TRBD2
clone_size: -
j_call: TRBJ2-3
v_call: TRBV6-1
cdr3_nt: TGTGCCAGCAGTGCCACTTGGACTAGCGGGGATACGCAGTATTTT
cdr3_aa: CASSATWTSGDTQYF

d_call: -
clone_size: -
j_call: TRBJ1-1
v_call: TRBV4-3
cdr3_nt: TGCGCCAGCAGCCAATCAGTTAACACTGAAGCTTTCTTT
cdr3_aa: CASSQSVNTEAFF

d_call: TRBD2
clone_size: -
j_call: TRBJ2-3
v_call: TRBV5-1
cdr3_nt: TGCGCCAGCAGCTTGGGCGGGGGGGACCCAGATACGCAGTATTTT
cdr3_aa: CASSLGGGDPDTQYF

d_call: -
clone_size: -
j_call: TRBJ2-3
v_call: TRBV11-2
cdr3_nt: TGTGCCAGCACCCTCGTCCCGCCGGCGGATACGCAGTATTTT
cdr3_aa: CASTLVPPADTQYF

d_call: -
clone_size: -
j_call: TRBJ1-4
v_call: TRBV19
cdr3_nt: TGTGCCACCAGGGACCTTGCAACTAATGAAAAACTGTTTTTT
cdr3_aa: CATRDLATNEKLFF

d_call: -
clone_size: -
j_call: TRBJ2-7
v_call: TRBV5-6
cdr3_nt: TGTGCCAGCAGCTTCCTCGGAAAATCCTACGAGCAGTACTTC
cdr3_aa: CASSFLGKSYEQYF

d_call: -
clone_size: -
j_call: TRBJ2-5
v_call: TRBV5-1
cdr3_nt: TGCGCCAGCAGCTTGGCCGGACGACCTTCCCAAGAGACCCAGTACTTC
cdr3_aa: CASSLAGRPSQETQYF

d_call: -
clone_size: -
j_call: TRBJ1-5
v_call: TRBV27
cdr3_nt: TGTGCCAGCAGTTTGGGGGGCGCGGGCAATCAGCCCCAGCATTTT
cdr3_aa: CASSLGGAGNQPQHF